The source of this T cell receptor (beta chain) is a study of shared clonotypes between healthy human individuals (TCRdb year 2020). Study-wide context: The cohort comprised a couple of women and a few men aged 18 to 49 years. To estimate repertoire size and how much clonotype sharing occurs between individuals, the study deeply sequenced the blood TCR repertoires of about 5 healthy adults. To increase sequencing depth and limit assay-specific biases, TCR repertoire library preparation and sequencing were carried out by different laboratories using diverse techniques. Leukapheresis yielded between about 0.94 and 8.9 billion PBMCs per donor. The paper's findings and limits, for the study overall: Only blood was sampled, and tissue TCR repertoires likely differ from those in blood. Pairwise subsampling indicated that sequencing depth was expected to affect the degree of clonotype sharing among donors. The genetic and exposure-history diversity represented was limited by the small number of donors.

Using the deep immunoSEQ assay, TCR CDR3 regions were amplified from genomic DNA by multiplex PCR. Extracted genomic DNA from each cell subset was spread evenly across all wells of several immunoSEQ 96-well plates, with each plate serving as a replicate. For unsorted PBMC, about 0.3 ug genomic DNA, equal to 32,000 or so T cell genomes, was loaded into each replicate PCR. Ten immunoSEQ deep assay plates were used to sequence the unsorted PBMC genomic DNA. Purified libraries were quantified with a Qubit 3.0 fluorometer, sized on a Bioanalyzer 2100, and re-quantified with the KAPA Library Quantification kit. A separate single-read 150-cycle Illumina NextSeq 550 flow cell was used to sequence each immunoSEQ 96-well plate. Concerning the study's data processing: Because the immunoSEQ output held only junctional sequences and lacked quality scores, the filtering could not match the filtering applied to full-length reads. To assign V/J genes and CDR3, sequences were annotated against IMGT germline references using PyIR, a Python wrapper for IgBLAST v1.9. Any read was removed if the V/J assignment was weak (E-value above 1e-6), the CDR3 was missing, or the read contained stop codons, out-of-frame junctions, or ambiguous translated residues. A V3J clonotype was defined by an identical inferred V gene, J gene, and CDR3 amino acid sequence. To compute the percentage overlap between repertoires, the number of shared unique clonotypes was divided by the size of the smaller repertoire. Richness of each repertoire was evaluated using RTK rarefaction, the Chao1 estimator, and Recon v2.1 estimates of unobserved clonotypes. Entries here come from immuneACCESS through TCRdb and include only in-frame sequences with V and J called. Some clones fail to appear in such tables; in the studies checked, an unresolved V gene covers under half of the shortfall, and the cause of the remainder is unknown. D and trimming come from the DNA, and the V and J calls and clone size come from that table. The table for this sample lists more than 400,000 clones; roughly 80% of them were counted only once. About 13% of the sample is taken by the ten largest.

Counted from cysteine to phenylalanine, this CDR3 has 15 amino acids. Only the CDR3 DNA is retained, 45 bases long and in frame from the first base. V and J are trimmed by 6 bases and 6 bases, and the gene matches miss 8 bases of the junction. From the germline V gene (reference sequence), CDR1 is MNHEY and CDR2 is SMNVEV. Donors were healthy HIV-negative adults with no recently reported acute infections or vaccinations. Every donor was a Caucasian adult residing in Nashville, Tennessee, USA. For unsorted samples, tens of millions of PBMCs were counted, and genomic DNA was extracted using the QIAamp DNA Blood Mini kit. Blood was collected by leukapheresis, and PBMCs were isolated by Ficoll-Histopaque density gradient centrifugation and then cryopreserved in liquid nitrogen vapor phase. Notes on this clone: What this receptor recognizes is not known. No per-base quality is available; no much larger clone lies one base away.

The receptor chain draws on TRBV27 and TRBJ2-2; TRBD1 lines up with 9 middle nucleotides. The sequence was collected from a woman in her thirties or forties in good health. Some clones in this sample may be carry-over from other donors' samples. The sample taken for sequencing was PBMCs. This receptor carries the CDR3 CASRWGQGAAGELFF. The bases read TGTGCCAGCAGGTGGGGACAGGGTGCCGCCGGGGAGCTGTTTTTT.